These 2 T cell receptor beta chains share one sample of origin, sequenced in a study of blood T cell repertoires in COVID-19. Assay used: immunoSEQ multiplex PCR; TCRdb lists only in-frame clones, some missing. The table lists roughly 68,000 clones, approximately 85% of them singletons. Sequences were obtained from peripheral blood. These receptors came from a man in his fifties with acute or convalescent COVID-19.

This chain joins TRBV10-3 and TRBJ2-3; TRBD1 agrees at 10 bases. The CDR3 runs to 15 residues. Trimming at V came to 6 bases and at J to 2 bases, leaving 5 bases not matched to a gene. In germline, CDR1 is ENHRY, CDR2 SYGVKD. Here the CDR3 reads CAIRGQGTPTDTQYF. Here the CDR3 DNA reads TGTGCCATCAGGGGACAGGGGACTCCCACAGATACGCAGTATTTT.

The chain employs TRBV30 and TRBJ2-2; 8 bases align to TRBD2. CDR1 and CDR2 from the germline V gene are GTSNPN and SVGIG (reference sequence). V lost 5 bases, J lost 5 bases, and 7 bases stayed unmatched. The CDR3 is 14 residues long. As DNA, the CDR3 is TGTGCCTGGCGGCGCGGGGGGTTAACCGGGGAGCTGTTTTTT. Amino acid sequence: CAWRRGGLTGELFF.